The TCR beta chain under discussion was sequenced for a study of T-cell memory formation after mild COVID-19. Study observations and caveats: Among contracting clones, CD4+ were mainly CM/EM and CD8+ enriched in EMRA. Cross-reactive memory seemingly joined, as some responding clones were found in pre-infection memory.

Constant-segment primers were used for 5'RACE, and the resulting TCR alpha and TCR beta cDNA libraries carried sample barcodes and UMIs. TCRdb processed the 5' RACE reads anew with MiXCR; each CDR3 protein has one entry. The data contain under 250,000 distinct CDR3 sequences, 15% of them singletons. Per the germline V gene, CDR1 is MDHEN and CDR2 is SYDVKM. Trimming removed 8 bases at V and 4 bases at J, with 12 bases between. This CDR3 is built from 13 residues. As regards this clonotype: Its antigen is unidentified.

The sample comprised PBMCs or a T cell subset sorted from them (not recorded which). The chain uses TRBV28 and TRBJ1-5; D unclear. The source is an adult woman who had mild COVID-19 (a few samples of this study predate the infection). Cell type and time point are not known. The chain's CDR3 is CASVSSGNQPQHF. The CDR3 DNA follows: TGTGCCAGCGTCAGTTCGGGTAATCAGCCCCAGCATTTT.